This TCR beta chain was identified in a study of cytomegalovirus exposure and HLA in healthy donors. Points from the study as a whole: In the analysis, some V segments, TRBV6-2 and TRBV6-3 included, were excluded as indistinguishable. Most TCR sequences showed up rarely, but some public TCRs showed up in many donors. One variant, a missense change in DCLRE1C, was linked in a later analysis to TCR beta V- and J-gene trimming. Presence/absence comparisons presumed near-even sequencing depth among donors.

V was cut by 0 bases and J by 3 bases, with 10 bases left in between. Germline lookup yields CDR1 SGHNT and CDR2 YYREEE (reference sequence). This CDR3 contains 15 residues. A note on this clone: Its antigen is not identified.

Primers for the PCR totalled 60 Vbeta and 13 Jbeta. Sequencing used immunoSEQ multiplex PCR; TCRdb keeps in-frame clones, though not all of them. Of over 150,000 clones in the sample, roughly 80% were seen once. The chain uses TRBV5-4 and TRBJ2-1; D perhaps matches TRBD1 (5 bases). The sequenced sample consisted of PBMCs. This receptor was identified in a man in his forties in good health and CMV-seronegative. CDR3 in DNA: TGTGCCAGCAGCTTGGATCAGGGCAACTACAATGAGCAGTTCTTC. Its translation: CASSLDQGNYNEQFF.